This TCR beta chain comes out of a study of tumor-infiltrating lymphocytes in primary liver carcinoma. With a constant-region primer, TCR beta cDNA was made from approximately 520 ng of total RNA. Researchers made the TCR beta libraries by running three nested multiplex PCR rounds with slightly modified ARM-PCR. Investigators reported that the first two PCR rounds, at 10 to 11 cycles each, used TRBV1-TRBV30 forward primers with a C-beta reverse primer. TCRdb re-called the multiplex PCR reads through MiXCR, storing one row per CDR3 protein. The sample lists approximately 110,000 distinct CDR3 sequences, 50% to 65% occurring once. Taking roughly 20-32 mg of unsorted bulk tissue, the authors co-extracted RNA and DNA. Sampling was performed at five separate regions of each tumor. Trimming cost V 4 bases and J 6 bases; bases outside gene matches: 12. This CDR3 comprises 16 residues. The germline V gene has CDR1 LNHNV and CDR2 YYDKDF (reference sequence).

The clonotype comes from a woman aged 55-70 years with primary liver carcinoma and hepatitis B virus infection. Source material: liver tumor tissue from sampling region 1. Noted subset: tumor region T1, superior pole. The chain is built from TRBV15 and TRBJ1-2; 9 bases fit TRBD1. In DNA form, the CDR3 reads TGTGCCACCAGCACCCGGGACAGGGTTCTATTGAATGGCTACACCTTC. Its translation is CATSTRDRVLLNGYTF.